This T cell receptor beta chain was captured by sequencing in a study of blood T cell repertoires in COVID-19. Overall study context: Italy, Spain and the United States were the sources of the convalescent and acute COVID-19 samples. PBMCs, B-cell-depleted T cells, or T cells were the source of the cDNA or gDNA that made up the material.

Some clones are missing from TCRdb's copy, which holds only in-frame ones; the method was immunoSEQ multiplex PCR. The table shows roughly 75,000 clones, with over 75% occurring only once. Germline V gene sequence: CDR1 SGHNT, CDR2 YYREEE (reference sequence). The CDR3 loop spans 16 amino acids. With 0 bases clipped from V and 2 bases from J, the junction kept 4 bases outside the gene matches. The origin of this receptor is a human donor in a cohort sampled during active COVID-19. The chain links TRBV5-4 to TRBJ2-5, with 10 bases aligning to TRBD2. Sequenced: peripheral blood. CDR3 DNA: TGTGCCAGCAGCTTGGTGGGACTAGCGTCGCAAGAGACCCAGTACTTC. Residues: CASSLVGLASQETQYF. Based on the CDR3 plus reference TRBV5-4 and TRBJ2-5, the full variable domain is ETGVTQSPTHLIKTRGQQVTLRCSSQSGHNTVSWYQQALGQGPQFIFQYYREEENGRGNFPPRFSGLQFPNYSSELNVNALELDDSALYLCASSLVGLASQETQYFGPGTRLLVL.